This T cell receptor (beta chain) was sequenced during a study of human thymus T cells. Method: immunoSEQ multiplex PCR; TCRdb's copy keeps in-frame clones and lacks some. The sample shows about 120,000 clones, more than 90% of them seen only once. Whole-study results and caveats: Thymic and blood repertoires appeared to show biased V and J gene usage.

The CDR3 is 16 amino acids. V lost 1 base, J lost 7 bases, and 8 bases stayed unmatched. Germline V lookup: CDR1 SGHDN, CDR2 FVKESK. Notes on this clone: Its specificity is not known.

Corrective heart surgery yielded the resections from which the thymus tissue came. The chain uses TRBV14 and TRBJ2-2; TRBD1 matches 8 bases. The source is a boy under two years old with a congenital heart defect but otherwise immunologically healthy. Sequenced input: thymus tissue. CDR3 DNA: TGTGCCAGCAGCCAAGGTCAGGGGGCGCGTATCGGGGAGCTGTTTTTT. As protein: CASSQGQGARIGELFF.